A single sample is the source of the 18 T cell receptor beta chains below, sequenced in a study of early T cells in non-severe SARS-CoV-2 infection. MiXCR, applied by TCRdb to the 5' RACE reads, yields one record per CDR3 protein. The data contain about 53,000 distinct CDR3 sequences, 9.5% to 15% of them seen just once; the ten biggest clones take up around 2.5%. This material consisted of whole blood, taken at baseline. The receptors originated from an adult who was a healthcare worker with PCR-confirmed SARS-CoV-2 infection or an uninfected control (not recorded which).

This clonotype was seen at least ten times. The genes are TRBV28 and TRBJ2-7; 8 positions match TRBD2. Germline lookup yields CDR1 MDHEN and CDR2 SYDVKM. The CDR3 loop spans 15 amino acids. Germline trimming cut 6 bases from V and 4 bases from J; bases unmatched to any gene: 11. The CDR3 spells CASSSPGGAAYEQYF. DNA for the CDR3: TGTGCCAGCAGCTCGCCGGGGGGGGCCGCATACGAGCAGTACTTC.

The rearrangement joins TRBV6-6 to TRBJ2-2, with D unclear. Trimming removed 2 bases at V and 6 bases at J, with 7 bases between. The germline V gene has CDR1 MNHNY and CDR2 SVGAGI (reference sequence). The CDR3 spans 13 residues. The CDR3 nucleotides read TGTGCCAGCAGTTACCCCAGCCCCGGGGAGCTGTTTTTT. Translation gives CASSYPSPGELFF.

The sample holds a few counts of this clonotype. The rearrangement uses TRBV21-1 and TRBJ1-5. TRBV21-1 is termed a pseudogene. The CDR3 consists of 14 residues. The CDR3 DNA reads TGTGCCAGCAGCAAAGGGGATGGATCCGAACCCCAGCATTTT. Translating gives CASSKGDGSEPQHF.

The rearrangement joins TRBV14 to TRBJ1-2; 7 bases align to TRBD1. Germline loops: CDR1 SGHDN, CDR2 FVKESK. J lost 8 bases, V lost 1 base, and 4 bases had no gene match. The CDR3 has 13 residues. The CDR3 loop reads CASSQARGQGYTF. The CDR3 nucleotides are TGTGCCAGCAGCCAAGCGAGGGGGCAGGGCTACACCTTC.

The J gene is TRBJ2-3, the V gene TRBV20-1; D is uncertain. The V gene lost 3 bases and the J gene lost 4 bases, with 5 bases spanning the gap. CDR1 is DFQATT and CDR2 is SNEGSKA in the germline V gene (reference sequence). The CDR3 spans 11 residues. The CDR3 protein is CSASRPDTQYF. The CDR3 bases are TGCAGTGCTAGTAGGCCAGATACGCAGTATTTT.

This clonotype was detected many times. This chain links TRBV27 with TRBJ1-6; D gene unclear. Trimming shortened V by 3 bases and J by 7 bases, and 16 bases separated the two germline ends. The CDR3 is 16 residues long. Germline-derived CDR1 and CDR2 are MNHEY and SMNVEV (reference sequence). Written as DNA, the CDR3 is TGTGCCAGCAGTTTTAGTACCCAACGGGCGAATTCACCCCTCCACTTT. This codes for CASSFSTQRANSPLHF.

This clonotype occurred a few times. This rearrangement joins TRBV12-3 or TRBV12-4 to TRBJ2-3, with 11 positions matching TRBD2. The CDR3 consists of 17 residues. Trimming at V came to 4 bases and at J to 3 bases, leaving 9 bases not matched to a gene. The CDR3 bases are TGTGCCAGCAGTTCCCCCCTAGCGGGAGGTGGTACAGATACGCAGTATTTT. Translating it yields CASSSPLAGGGTDTQYF.

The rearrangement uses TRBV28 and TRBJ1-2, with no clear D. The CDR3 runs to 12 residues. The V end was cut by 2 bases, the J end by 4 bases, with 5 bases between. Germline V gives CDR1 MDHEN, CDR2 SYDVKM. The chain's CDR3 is CASSLGLYGYTF. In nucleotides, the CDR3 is TGTGCCAGCAGTTTAGGCCTCTATGGCTACACCTTC.

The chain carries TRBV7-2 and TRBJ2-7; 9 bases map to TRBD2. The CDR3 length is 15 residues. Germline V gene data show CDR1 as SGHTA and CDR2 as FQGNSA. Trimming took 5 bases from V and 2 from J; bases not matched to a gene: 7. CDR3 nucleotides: TGTGCCAGCAGCCATTACCCTAGCGGGGCCTACGAGCAGTACTTC. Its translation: CASSHYPSGAYEQYF. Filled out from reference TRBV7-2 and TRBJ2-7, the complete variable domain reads GAGVSQSPSNKVTEKGKDVELRCDPISGHTALYWYRQSLGQGLEFLIYFQGNSAPDKSGLPSDRFSAERTGGSVSTLTIQRTQQEDSAVYLCASSHYPSGAYEQYFGPGTRLTVT.

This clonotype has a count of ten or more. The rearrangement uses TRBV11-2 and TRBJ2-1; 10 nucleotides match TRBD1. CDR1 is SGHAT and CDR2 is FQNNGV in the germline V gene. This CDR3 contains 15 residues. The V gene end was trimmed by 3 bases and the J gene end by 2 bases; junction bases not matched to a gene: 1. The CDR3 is CASSLDRGTYNEQFF. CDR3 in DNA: TGTGCCAGCAGCTTGGACAGGGGGACCTACAATGAGCAGTTCTTC. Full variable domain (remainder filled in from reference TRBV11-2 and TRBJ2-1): EAGVAQSPRYKIIEKRQSVAFWCNPISGHATLYWYQQILGQGPKLLIQFQNNGVVDDSQLPKDRFSAERLKGVDSTLKIQPAKLEDSAVYLCASSLDRGTYNEQFFGPGTRLTVL.

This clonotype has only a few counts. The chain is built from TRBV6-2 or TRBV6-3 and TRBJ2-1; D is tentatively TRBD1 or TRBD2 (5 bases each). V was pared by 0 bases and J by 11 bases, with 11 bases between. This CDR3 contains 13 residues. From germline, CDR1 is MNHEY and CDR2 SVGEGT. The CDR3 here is CASSYSGTAKQFF. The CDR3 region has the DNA TGTGCCAGCAGTTACTCAGGGACGGCTAAGCAGTTCTTC.

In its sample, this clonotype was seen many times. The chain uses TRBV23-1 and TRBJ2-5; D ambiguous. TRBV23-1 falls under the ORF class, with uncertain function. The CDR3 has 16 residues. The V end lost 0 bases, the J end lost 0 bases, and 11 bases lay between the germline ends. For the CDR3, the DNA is TGCGCCAGCAGTCAATCGACGACTCGCCACCAAGAGACCCAGTACTTC. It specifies CASSQSTTRHQETQYF.

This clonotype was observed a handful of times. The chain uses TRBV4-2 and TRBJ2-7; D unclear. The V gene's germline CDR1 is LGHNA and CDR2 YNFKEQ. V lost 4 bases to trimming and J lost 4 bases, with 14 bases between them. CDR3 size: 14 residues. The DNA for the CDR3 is TGTGCCAGCAGCCCCAATTGGAAATATTACGAGCAGTACTTC. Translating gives CASSPNWKYYEQYF.

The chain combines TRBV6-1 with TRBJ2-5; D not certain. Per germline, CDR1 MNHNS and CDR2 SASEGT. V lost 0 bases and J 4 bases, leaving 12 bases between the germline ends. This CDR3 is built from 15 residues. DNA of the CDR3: TGTGCCAGCAGTGAAGCCGGCGGTGAAGTAGAGACCCAGTACTTC. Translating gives CASSEAGGEVETQYF.

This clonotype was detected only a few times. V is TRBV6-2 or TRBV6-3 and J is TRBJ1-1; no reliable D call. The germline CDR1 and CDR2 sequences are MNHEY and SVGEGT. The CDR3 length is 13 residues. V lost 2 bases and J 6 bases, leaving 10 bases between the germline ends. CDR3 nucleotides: TGTGCCAGCAGTTACCCCTCCGAAGCTGAAGCTTTCTTT. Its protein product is CASSYPSEAEAFF.

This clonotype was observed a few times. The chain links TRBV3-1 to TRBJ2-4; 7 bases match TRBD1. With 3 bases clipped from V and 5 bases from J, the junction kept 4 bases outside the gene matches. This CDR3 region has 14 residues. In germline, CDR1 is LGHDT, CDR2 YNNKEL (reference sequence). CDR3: CASSQGDRQNIQYF. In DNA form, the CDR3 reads TGTGCCAGCAGCCAGGGGGACAGACAAAACATTCAGTACTTC.

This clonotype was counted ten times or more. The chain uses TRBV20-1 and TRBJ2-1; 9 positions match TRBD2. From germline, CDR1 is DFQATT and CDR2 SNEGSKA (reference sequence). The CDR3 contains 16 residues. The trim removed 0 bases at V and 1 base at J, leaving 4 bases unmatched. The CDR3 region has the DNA TGCAGTGCTAGAGATGTAGCGGGAGTATCCTACAATGAGCAGTTCTTC. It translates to CSARDVAGVSYNEQFF.

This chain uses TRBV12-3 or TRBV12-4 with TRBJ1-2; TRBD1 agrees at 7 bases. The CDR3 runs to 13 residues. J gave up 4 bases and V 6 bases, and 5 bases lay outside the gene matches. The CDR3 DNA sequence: TGTGCCAGCAGCCGGGACAGCCCCTATGGCTACACCTTC. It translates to CASSRDSPYGYTF.